The T cell receptor (beta chain) under discussion was sequenced for a study of cytomegalovirus exposure and HLA in healthy donors. The wider study: About four fifths of roughly 400 genotyped donors fell in the Caucasian-associated ancestry cluster.

The PCR was carried out with 60 Vbeta primers and 13 Jbeta primers. Sequenced by immunoSEQ multiplex PCR; TCRdb stores in-frame clones only, minus some. The table records 95,000 or so clones, under 90% of them present only once. The CDR3 contains 20 residues. V shed 5 bases and J shed 6 bases, with 35 bases lying between them. In germline, CDR1 is SGHTS, CDR2 YDEGEE. Study-level findings and limits: A missense variant in DCLRE1C was later tied to TCR beta V- and J-gene trimming. Productive status was seen about 90% or about 30% of the time for most TCR beta V segments in an earlier analysis.

To note about this clone: Its antigen is unidentified.

The gene calls are TRBV5-8 and TRBJ1-2; D uncertain. The receptor comes from a woman between 70 and 85 years old in good health and CMV-seropositive. The sequencing input was PBMCs. CDR3 amino acids: CASSPLYEGGLPKRHHGYTF. CDR3 nucleotide sequence: TGTGCCAGCAGTCCTTTATACGAAGGCGGGCTGCCGAAGAGGCATCATGGCTACACCTTC.